The present TCR beta chain was sequenced within a study of shared clonotypes between healthy human individuals. The study, taken as a whole, reports: What limited the represented genetic and exposure-history diversity was the small number of donors.

The CDR3 has 15 amino acids. Germline lookup yields CDR1 SGHNT and CDR2 YYREEE (reference sequence). The V segment lost 10 bases and the J segment 7 bases; nucleotides outside the gene matches: 15. Produced via immunoSEQ multiplex PCR; TCRdb's table is partial and in-frame only. The data contain about 2.3 million clones, 93% of them singletons. Caucasian adults residing in Nashville, Tennessee made up all the donors. CD4+ cell separation produced CD45RA+ naive and CD45RA-negative memory subsets. This clone has only one observation. The antigen remains unidentified. The chain recombines TRBV5-4 with TRBJ1-2, with 11 bases fitting TRBD1. The clonotype was recovered from a man between 18 and 35 years old in good health. Some clones in this sample may be carry-over from other donors' samples. The sequencing input was naive CD4+ T cells from PBMCs. Subset described: CD45RA+ positively selected. The CDR3 DNA reads TGTGCCGGAAATGTCCGGGACAGGGGGTCTTCTGGCTACACCTTC. It translates to CAGNVRDRGSSGYTF.